This T cell receptor beta chain was recovered during a study of beta chain features in type 1 diabetes. Across the whole study: Healthy donors and patients had similar age, gender and cell yields.

The whole isolated RNA underwent reverse transcription, so sequencing captured expressed TCRB transcripts. Approximately 3.6 million reads was the average for naive, central memory and regulatory T cell samples. Sequenced by immunoSEQ multiplex PCR; TCRdb stores in-frame clones only, minus some. The table includes 310,000 or so clones, approximately 10% detected once. Notes on the study in general: Although PCR might favor shorter templates, it would do so equally in patients and controls.

Germline CDR1 SNHLY, CDR2 FYNNEI. V shed 6 bases and J shed 4 bases, with 10 bases lying between them. The CDR3 is 13 amino acids. A remark on this clone: Its antigen is as yet unknown.

The sequence was obtained from a woman in her thirties in good health. This chain uses TRBV2 with TRBJ2-1; a possible D gene is TRBD2 (5 bases). Input material: naive CD4+ T cells from blood. The chain's CDR3 is CASSPDSYNEQFF. For the CDR3, the DNA is TGTGCCAGCAGCCCGGACTCGTACAATGAGCAGTTCTTC.